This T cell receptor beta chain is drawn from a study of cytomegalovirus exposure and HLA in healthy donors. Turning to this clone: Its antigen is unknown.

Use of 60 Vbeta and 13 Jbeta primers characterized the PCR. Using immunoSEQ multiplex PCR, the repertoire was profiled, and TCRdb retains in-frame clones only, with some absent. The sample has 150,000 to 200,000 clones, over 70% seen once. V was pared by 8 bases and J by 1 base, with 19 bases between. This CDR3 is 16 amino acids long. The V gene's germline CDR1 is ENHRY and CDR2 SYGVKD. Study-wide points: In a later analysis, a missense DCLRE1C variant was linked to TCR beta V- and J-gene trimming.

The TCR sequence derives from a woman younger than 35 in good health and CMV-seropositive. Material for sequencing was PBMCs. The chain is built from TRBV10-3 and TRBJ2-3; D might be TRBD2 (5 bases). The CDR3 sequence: CAIAYLRGRGTDTQYF. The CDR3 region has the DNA TGTGCCATCGCCTACCTCCGGGGAAGAGGCACAGATACGCAGTATTTT.